This entry lists 25 T cell receptor beta chains sequenced from one sample in a study of blood T cell repertoires in COVID-19. The protocol was immunoSEQ multiplex PCR, while the TCRdb copy is restricted to in-frame clones and leaves out a portion. The repertoire consists of roughly 250,000 clones, with just under 90% occurring once and the leading ten covering roughly 3.7%. Specimen: peripheral blood. These receptor sequences come from a woman aged 40 to 49 with acute or convalescent COVID-19.

V is TRBV5-1 and J is TRBJ2-7; 7 bases agree with TRBD1. The CDR3 loop spans 13 amino acids. The V gene's germline CDR1 is SGHRS and CDR2 YFSETQ. Trimming took 2 bases from V and 3 from J; bases not matched to a gene: 2. The CDR3 protein is CASSFTGVYEQYV. For the CDR3, the DNA is TGCGCCAGCAGCTTTACAGGGGTCTACGAGCAGTACGTC.

The gene calls are TRBV2 and TRBJ2-7, with D maybe TRBD1 (5 bases). The germline V gene encodes CDR1 SNHLY and CDR2 FYNNEI. V lost 6 bases and J lost 5, with 11 bases in between. The CDR3 length is 12 residues. The CDR3 spells CASRPDSDEQYV. In nucleotides, the CDR3 is TGTGCCAGCAGACCTGACAGCGACGAGCAGTACGTC.

The V gene is TRBV4-1, the J gene TRBJ1-2; D is unclear. This CDR3 contains 16 residues. Germline V gene lookup returns CDR1 MGHRA and CDR2 YSYEKL. V gave up 1 base and J gave up 5 bases, with 17 bases separating them. CDR3 DNA sequence: TGCGCCAGCAGCCAAGGGGAGAACAGCCTCCTATATGGCTACACCTTC. It encodes CASSQGENSLLYGYTF.

J is TRBJ2-3 and V is TRBV25-1; D gene unclear. Germline V gene lookup returns CDR1 MGHDK and CDR2 SYGVNS. CDR3 size: 14 residues. The V end lost 5 bases, the J end lost 1 base, and 10 bases lay between the germline ends. The DNA for the CDR3 is TGTGCCAGCAGTAGGCAAGAGGGCACAGATACGCAGTATTTT. Its translation is CASSRQEGTDTQYF.

The gene calls are TRBV5-5 and TRBJ1-3, with D hard to call. This CDR3 is 15 amino acids long. Trimming shortened V by 1 base and J by 0 bases, and 8 bases separated the two germline ends. Germline V gene sequence: CDR1 SGHKS, CDR2 YYEKEE (reference sequence). CDR3 region: CASSLTGNSGNTIYF. The CDR3 DNA sequence: TGTGCCAGCAGCTTGACCGGGAACTCTGGAAACACCATATATTTT.

The V call is TRBV6-5, the J call TRBJ1-2; 8 bases agree with TRBD1. J lost 4 bases, V lost 6 bases, and 4 bases had no gene match. This CDR3 has 13 amino acids. Germline V lookup: CDR1 MNHEY, CDR2 SVGAGI. This chain's CDR3 is CASRLGQGYGYTF. In nucleotides, the CDR3 is TGTGCCAGCAGACTAGGACAGGGCTATGGCTACACCTTC.

The chain joins TRBV18 to TRBJ1-1; TRBD1 agrees at 9 bases. With V trimmed by 4 bases and J by 3 bases, 6 bases remained unmatched. Germline V gene sequence: CDR1 KGHSH, CDR2 LQKENI. The CDR3 spans 15 residues. The CDR3 here is CASSLGQGRDTEAFF. CDR3 sequence (DNA): TGTGCCAGCTCACTTGGACAGGGGAGGGACACTGAAGCTTTCTTT.

The rearrangement links TRBV2 to TRBJ2-1; 9 bases line up with TRBD1. Losses at the gene ends were 6 bases for V and 4 bases for J; bases not matched to a gene: 4. This CDR3 has 14 residues. The germline V gene has CDR1 SNHLY and CDR2 FYNNEI. This chain's CDR3 is CASSTGTGYNEQFF. In DNA form, the CDR3 reads TGTGCCAGCAGCACCGGGACAGGGTACAATGAGCAGTTCTTC.

This chain links TRBV9 with TRBJ2-3; D remains ambiguous. V was shortened by 9 bases and J by 1 base, with 12 bases between the two germline ends. Germline CDR1 and CDR2: SGDLS and YYNGEE. CDR3 length equals 13 residues. CDR3 in DNA: TGTGCCACCCACCGGTTGGGCACAGATACGCAGTATTTT. Translating it yields CATHRLGTDTQYF.

This chain connects TRBV19 to TRBJ1-4; D remains ambiguous. This CDR3 region has 18 residues. V lost 5 bases and J lost 0, with 19 bases in between. CDR1 is LNHDA and CDR2 is SQIVND in the germline V gene (reference sequence). CDR3 DNA: TGTGCCAGTAGTCCTAATGATAGAAGAGCTGCAACTAATGAAAAACTGTTTTTT. This encodes CASSPNDRRAATNEKLFF. Drawing the rest from reference TRBV19 and TRBJ1-4, the complete variable domain is DGGITQSPKYLFRKEGQNVTLSCEQNLNHDAMYWYRQDPGQGLRLIYYSQIVNDFQKGDIAEGYSVSREKKESFPLTVTSAQKNPTAFYLCASSPNDRRAATNEKLFFGSGTQLSVL.

This rearrangement joins TRBV7-2 to TRBJ2-1, with TRBD2 identical over 12 bases. The V segment lost 5 bases and the J segment 4 bases; nucleotides outside the gene matches: 6. Germline V gives CDR1 SGHTA, CDR2 FQGNSA. This CDR3 comprises 16 residues. The CDR3 DNA follows: TGTGCCAGCAGCCCCCGGACTAGCGGGGATTACAATGAGCAGTTCTTC. Translated, it gives CASSPRTSGDYNEQFF.

V gene TRBV30 combines with J gene TRBJ1-4; 9 nucleotides agree with TRBD1. This CDR3 contains 18 residues. V gave up 0 bases and J gave up 7 bases; unmatched junction bases: 15. The germline V gene has CDR1 GTSNPN and CDR2 SVGIG (reference sequence). The CDR3 DNA is TGTGCCTGGAGTGTCCTACCCCCCGGGACAGGGAATAGTGAAAAACTGTTTTTT. Amino acids: CAWSVLPPGTGNSEKLFF.

The chain joins TRBV5-6 to TRBJ2-3; D gene unclear. The CDR3 has 14 residues. V shed 0 bases and J shed 2 bases, with 7 bases lying between them. The germline V gene encodes CDR1 SGHDT and CDR2 YYEEEE. The CDR3 reads CASSLVRFTDTQYF. CDR3 nucleotides: TGTGCCAGCAGCTTGGTTCGTTTCACAGATACGCAGTATTTT.

This sequence joins TRBV6-4 and TRBJ2-7; D is perhaps TRBD1 (5 bases). The CDR3 length is 16 residues. Germline CDR1 MRHNA, CDR2 SNTAGT. V lost 4 bases, J lost 4 bases, and 20 bases lay in between. The CDR3 nucleotides read TGTGCCAGCAGTGGCCCCGGCAGGGCCCGTCTTTACGAGCAGTACGTC. Protein sequence: CASSGPGRARLYEQYV.

V gene TRBV4-2 combines with J gene TRBJ1-4; tentative D call: TRBD1 (5 bases). V lost 1 base, J lost 9 bases, and 12 bases lay in between. The CDR3 spans 14 residues. The germline V gene encodes CDR1 LGHNA and CDR2 YNFKEQ. The CDR3 nucleotides read TGTGCCAGCAGCCAAGTAGTTCGGGGGAAAAAACTGTTTTTT. Translation: CASSQVVRGKKLFF.

The chain is built from TRBV12-5 and TRBJ1-3; no firm D call. The V end lost 0 bases, the J end lost 0 bases, and 18 bases lay between the germline ends. CDR3 length equals 19 residues. CDR1 and CDR2 from the germline V gene are LGHNT and FRNRAP. The CDR3 here is CASGLVLGLSPVSGNTIYF. CDR3 coding DNA: TGTGCTAGTGGTTTGGTACTGGGCCTCTCCCCCGTCTCTGGAAACACCATATATTTT.

This clone was observed once. V gene TRBV15 combines with J gene TRBJ2-5; D is ambiguous. Germline lookup yields CDR1 LNHNV and CDR2 YYDKDF (reference sequence). Trimming stripped 5 bases from V and 7 bases from J, with 14 bases between. The CDR3 loop spans 13 amino acids. CDR3 sequence reads: CATSSIESGTQYF. CDR3 DNA sequence: TGTGCCACCAGCTCGATCGAATCAGGGACCCAGTACTTC.

This sequence joins TRBV5-1 and TRBJ1-5, with TRBD1 identical over 7 bases. J lost 8 bases, V lost 4 bases, and 9 bases had no gene match. Germline-derived CDR1 and CDR2 are SGHRS and YFSETQ. There are 14 residues in the CDR3. DNA for the CDR3: TGCGCCAGCAGCCCAATCCCGCAGGGGGAGCCCCAGCATTTT. Protein sequence: CASSPIPQGEPQHF.

The V and J genes are TRBV19 and TRBJ1-2; D unresolved. The V gene lost 1 base and the J gene lost 4 bases, with 13 bases spanning the gap. Germline CDR1 reads LNHDA; CDR2 reads SQIVND (reference sequence). This CDR3 contains 15 residues. CDR3 in DNA: TGTGCCAGTAGTATAGTGGAGGACGGCGGCTATGGCTACACCTTC. It encodes CASSIVEDGGYGYTF.

Of note for this clone: The sample holds other DNA sequences that translate to the same CDR3. This chain joins TRBV12-3 or TRBV12-4 and TRBJ1-2; TRBD1 agrees at 7 bases. V trimming: 3 bases; J trimming: 4 bases; junction bases outside the gene matches: 2. This CDR3 comprises 13 residues. The CDR3 DNA reads as TGTGCCAGCAGTTTGACAGGGAGCTATGGCTACACCTTC. This encodes CASSLTGSYGYTF.

The CDR3 sequence is CASSLAGGNTGELFF. CDR3 sequence (DNA): TGTGCCAGCAGCTTAGCAGGGGGGAACACCGGGGAGCTGTTTTTT. The chain is built from TRBV11-3 and TRBJ2-2; 7 positions match TRBD1. Trimming cost V 1 base and J 1 base; bases outside gene matches: 0. The CDR3 is 15 residues long. CDR1 and CDR2 (germline): SGHNT, YENEEA. The full variable domain, completed using reference TRBV11-3 and TRBJ2-2, is EAGVVQSPRYKIIEKKQPVAFWCNPISGHNTLYWYLQNLGQGPELLIRYENEEAVDDSQLPKDRFSAERLKGVDSTLKIQPAELGDSAVYLCASSLAGGNTGELFFGEGSRLTVL.

The chain joins TRBV3-1 (or the pseudogene TRBV3-2) to TRBJ2-2, with D perhaps TRBD2 (5 bases). V lost 5 bases and J 5 bases, leaving 12 bases between the germline ends. The CDR3 is 14 residues long. CDR1 is LGHDT, CDR2 YNNKEL, per germline (reference sequence). CDR3 residues: CASSSTSVTGELFF. The DNA of the CDR3 is TGTGCCAGCAGCTCCACTAGTGTGACCGGGGAGCTGTTTTTT.

This chain joins TRBV7-8 and TRBJ2-3, with D maybe TRBD2 (6 bases). This CDR3 region has 16 residues. The germline V and J ends were trimmed by 5 bases and 2 bases, with 17 bases remaining between them. Germline loops: CDR1 SGHVS, CDR2 FQNEAQ. CDR3 sequence: CASSLTGVVYTDTQYF. The CDR3 nucleotides read TGTGCCAGCAGCCTTACGGGGGTAGTATACACAGATACGCAGTATTTT.

This chain joins TRBV9 and TRBJ2-3, with D possibly TRBD2 on 7 matching bases. CDR1 and CDR2 (germline): SGDLS, YYNGEE. The V end lost 0 bases, the J end lost 4 bases, and 15 bases lay between the germline ends. The CDR3 length is 16 residues. CDR3 in DNA: TGTGCCAGCAGCGTAGGGGGGGGCGCAATCGCAGATACGCAGTATTTT. This codes for CASSVGGGAIADTQYF.

The chain has TRBV5-1 and TRBJ1-1; D gene ambiguous. Germline values: CDR1 SGHRS, CDR2 YFSETQ. The CDR3 is made up of 12 amino acids. Trimming took 5 bases from V and 1 from J, leaving 6 bases between them. The CDR3 DNA reads TGCGCCAGCAGTCTAACGAACACTGAAGCTTTCTTT. It is translated as CASSLTNTEAFF. The entire variable domain, with the rest obtained from reference TRBV5-1 and TRBJ1-1, is as follows: KAGVTQTPRYLIKTRGQQVTLSCSPISGHRSVSWYQQTPGQGLQFLFEYFSETQRNKGNFPGRFSGRQFSNSRSEMNVSTLELGDSALYLCASSLTNTEAFFGQGTRLTVV.